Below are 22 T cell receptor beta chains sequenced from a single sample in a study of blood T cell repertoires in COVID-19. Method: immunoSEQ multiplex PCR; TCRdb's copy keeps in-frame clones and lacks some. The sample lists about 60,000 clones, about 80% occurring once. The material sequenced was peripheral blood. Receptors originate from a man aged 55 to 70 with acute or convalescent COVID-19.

CDR3 loop: CASSAAEGTGAYNEQFF. CDR3 bases: TGTGCCAGCAGCGCGGCTGAGGGGACAGGGGCCTACAATGAGCAGTTCTTC. V usage is TRBV5-4 and J usage is TRBJ2-1; 10 nucleotides align to TRBD1. This CDR3 is built from 17 residues. The junction had 9 bases not matched to a gene; V was cut back by 4 bases and J by 2 bases. Germline lookup yields CDR1 SGHNT and CDR2 YYREEE (reference sequence).

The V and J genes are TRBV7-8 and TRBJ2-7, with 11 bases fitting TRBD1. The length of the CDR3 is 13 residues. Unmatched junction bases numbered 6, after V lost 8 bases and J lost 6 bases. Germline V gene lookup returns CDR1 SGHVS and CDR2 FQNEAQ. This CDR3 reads CASARDRGSEQYF. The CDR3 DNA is TGTGCCAGCGCCAGGGACAGGGGGAGCGAGCAGTACTTC. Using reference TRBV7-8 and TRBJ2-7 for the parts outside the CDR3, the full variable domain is GAGVSQSPRYKVAKRGQDVALRCDPISGHVSLFWYQQALGQGPEFLTYFQNEAQLDKSGLPSDRFFAERPEGSVSTLKIQRTQQEDSAVYLCASARDRGSEQYFGPGTRLTVT.

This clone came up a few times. The CDR3 loop is CASSILAPPPGQPAYEQYF. In DNA, the CDR3 is TGTGCCAGTAGTATCCTTGCTCCTCCTCCGGGACAGCCGGCCTACGAGCAGTACTTC. This chain joins TRBV19 and TRBJ2-7; TRBD1 matches at 7 bases. This CDR3 has 19 amino acids. Germline CDR1 reads LNHDA; CDR2 reads SQIVND (reference sequence). V lost 3 bases and J lost 2; bases outside the gene matches: 19. Complete variable domain (other parts from reference TRBV19 and TRBJ2-7): DGGITQSPKYLFRKEGQNVTLSCEQNLNHDAMYWYRQDPGQGLRLIYYSQIVNDFQKGDIAEGYSVSREKKESFPLTVTSAQKNPTAFYLCASSILAPPPGQPAYEQYFGPGTRLTVT.

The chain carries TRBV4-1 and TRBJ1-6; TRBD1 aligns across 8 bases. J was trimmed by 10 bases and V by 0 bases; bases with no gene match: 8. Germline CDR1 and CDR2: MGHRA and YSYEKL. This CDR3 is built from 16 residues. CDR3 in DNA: TGCGCCAGCAGCCAAGATGGCAGGGGGCTGGAATCACCCCTCCACTTT. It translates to CASSQDGRGLESPLHF.

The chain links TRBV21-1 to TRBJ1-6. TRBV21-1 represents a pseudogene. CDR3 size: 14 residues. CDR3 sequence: CASSKARFNSPLHF. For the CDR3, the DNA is TGTGCCAGCAGCAAAGCTAGATTTAATTCACCCCTCCACTTT.

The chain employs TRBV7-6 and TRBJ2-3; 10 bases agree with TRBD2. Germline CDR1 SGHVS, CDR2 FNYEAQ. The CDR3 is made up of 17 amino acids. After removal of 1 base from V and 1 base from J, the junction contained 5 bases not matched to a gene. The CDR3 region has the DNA TGTGCCAGCAGCTTAGGGTACCTAGCGGGGGGCACAGATACGCAGTATTTT. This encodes CASSLGYLAGGTDTQYF.

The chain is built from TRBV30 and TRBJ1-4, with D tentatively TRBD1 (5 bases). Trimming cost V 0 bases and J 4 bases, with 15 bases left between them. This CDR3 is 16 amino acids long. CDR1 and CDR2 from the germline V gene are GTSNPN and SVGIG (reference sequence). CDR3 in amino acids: CAWSVLGGSFNEKLFF. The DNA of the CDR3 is TGTGCCTGGAGTGTATTGGGGGGTTCATTTAATGAAAAACTGTTTTTT.

The chain's CDR3 is CASSLEDIYEQYF. The CDR3 DNA sequence: TGTGCCAGCAGTTTAGAGGACATCTACGAGCAGTACTTC. The chain uses TRBV28 and TRBJ2-7; possible D gene TRBD1, 5 bases. Trimming took off 2 bases at V and 3 bases at J, with 8 bases between the two ends. CDR3 size: 13 residues. Germline V gene data show CDR1 as MDHEN and CDR2 as SYDVKM.

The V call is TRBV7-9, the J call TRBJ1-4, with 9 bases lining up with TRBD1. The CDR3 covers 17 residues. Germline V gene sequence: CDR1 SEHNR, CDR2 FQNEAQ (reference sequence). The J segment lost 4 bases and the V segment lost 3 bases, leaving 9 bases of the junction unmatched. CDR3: CASSFTGTGKDNEKLFF. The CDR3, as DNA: TGTGCCAGCAGCTTCACCGGGACAGGGAAGGATAATGAAAAACTGTTTTTT.

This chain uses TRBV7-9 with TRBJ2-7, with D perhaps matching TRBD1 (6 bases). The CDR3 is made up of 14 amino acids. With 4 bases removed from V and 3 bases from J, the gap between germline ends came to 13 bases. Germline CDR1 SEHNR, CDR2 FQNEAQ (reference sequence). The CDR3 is CASSSPGTFYEQYF. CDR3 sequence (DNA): TGTGCCAGCAGCTCCCCCGGGACATTCTACGAGCAGTACTTC.

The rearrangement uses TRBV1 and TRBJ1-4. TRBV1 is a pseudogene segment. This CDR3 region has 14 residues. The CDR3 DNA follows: TGCACCAGCAGCCCGGGCGGAGGTAATGAAAAACTGTTTTTT. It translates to CTSSPGGGNEKLFF.

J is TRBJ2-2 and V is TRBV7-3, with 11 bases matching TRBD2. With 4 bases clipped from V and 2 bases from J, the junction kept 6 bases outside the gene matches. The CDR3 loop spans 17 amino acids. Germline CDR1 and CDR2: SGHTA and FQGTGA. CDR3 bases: TGTGCCAGCAGCTGGGCTAGCGGGGGGCCTAACACCGGGGAGCTGTTTTTT. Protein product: CASSWASGGPNTGELFF. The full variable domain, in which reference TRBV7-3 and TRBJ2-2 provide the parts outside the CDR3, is GAGVSQTPSNKVTEKGKYVELRCDPISGHTALYWYRQSLGQGPEFLIYFQGTGAADDSGLPNDRFFAVRPEGSVSTLKIQRTERGDSAVYLCASSWASGGPNTGELFFGEGSRLTVL.

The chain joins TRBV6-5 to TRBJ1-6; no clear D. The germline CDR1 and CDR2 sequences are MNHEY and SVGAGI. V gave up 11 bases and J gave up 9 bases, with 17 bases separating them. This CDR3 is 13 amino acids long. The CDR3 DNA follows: TGTGCCTGCTACTCGCACTCCGGTTCACCCCTCCACTTT. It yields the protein CACYSHSGSPLHF.

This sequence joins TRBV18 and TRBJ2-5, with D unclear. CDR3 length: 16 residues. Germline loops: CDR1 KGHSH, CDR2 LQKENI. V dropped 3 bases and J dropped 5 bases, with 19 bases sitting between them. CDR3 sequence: CASSPASAIVRETQYF. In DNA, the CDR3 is TGTGCCAGCTCACCGGCCTCCGCCATTGTGAGGGAGACCCAGTACTTC.

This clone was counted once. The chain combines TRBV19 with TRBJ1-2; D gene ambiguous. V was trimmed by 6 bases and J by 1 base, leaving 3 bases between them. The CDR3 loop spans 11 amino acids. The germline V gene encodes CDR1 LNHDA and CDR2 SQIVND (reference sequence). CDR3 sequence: CASRHNYGYTF. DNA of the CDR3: TGTGCCAGTAGACATAACTATGGCTACACCTTC.

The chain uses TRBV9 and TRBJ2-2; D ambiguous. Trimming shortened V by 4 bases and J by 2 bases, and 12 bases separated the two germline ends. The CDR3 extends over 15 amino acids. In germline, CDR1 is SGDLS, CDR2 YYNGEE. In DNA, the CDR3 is TGTGCCAGCAGCCCTACCTGGGCTAACACCGGGGAGCTGTTTTTT. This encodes CASSPTWANTGELFF.

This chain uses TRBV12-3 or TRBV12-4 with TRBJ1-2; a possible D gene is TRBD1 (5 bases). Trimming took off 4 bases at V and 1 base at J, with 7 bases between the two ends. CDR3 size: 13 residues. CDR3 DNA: TGTGCCAGCAGTTCGCAGGGTAACTATGGCTACACCTTC. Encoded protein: CASSSQGNYGYTF.

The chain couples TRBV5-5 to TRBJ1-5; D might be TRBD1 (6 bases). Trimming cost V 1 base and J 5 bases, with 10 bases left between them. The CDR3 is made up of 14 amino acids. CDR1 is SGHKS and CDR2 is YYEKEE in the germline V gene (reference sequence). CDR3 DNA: TGTGCCAGCAGCTTGAGACAGGAGCATCAGCCCCAGCATTTT. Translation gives CASSLRQEHQPQHF.

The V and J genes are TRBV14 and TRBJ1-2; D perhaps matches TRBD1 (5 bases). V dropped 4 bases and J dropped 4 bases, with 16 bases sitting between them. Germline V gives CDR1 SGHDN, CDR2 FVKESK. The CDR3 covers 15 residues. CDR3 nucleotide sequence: TGTGCCAGCAGCCCCCAGGGTGCCACGTTCTATGGCTACACCTTC. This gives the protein CASSPQGATFYGYTF. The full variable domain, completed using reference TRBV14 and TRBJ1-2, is EAGVTQFPSHSVIEKGQTVTLRCDPISGHDNLYWYRRVMGKEIKFLLHFVKESKQDESGMPNNRFLAERTGGTYSTLKVQPAELEDSGVYFCASSPQGATFYGYTFGSGTRLTVV.

CDR3 nucleotide sequence: TGTGCCAGCAGTGAAGGTTTTAGGACAGGGTCTCGCAATGAGCAGTTCTTC. It yields the protein CASSEGFRTGSRNEQFF. V and J are TRBV6-1 and TRBJ2-1, with TRBD1 matching over 8 bases. This CDR3 region has 17 residues. CDR1 and CDR2 from the germline V gene are MNHNS and SASEGT. V lost 1 base, J lost 6 bases, and 11 bases stayed unmatched.

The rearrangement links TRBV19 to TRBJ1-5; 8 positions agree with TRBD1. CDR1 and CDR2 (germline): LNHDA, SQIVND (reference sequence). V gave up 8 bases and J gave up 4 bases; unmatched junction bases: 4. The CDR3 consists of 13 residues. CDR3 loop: CASEQGGNQPQHF. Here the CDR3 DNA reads TGTGCCAGTGAACAGGGGGGGAATCAGCCCCAGCATTTT.

The CDR3 region has the DNA TGCGCCAGCGGATTAACGGGACAGACCTACAATGAGCAGTTCTTC. This sequence encodes CASGLTGQTYNEQFF. V usage is TRBV5-1 and J usage is TRBJ2-1; TRBD1 agrees at 7 bases. This CDR3 has 15 residues. J gave up 2 bases and V 7 bases, and 9 bases lay outside the gene matches. Germline CDR1 and CDR2: SGHRS and YFSETQ.